Each of the 23 T cell receptor beta chains below was sequenced from the same sample in a study of glioma-infiltrating T cells after dendritic cell vaccination. The assay was immunoSEQ multiplex PCR, and TCRdb's table has in-frame clones only and misses some. The data contain over 80,000 clones, roughly four fifths of them singletons. Time point noted: after dendritic cell vaccination, including at tumor progression/relapse. The starting material was blood, obtained after dendritic cell vaccination. All receptors derive from a human donor with glioblastoma.

The J gene is TRBJ1-1, the V gene TRBV11-3, with 8 nucleotides matching TRBD1. The CDR3 consists of 15 residues. The J segment lost 4 bases and the V segment lost 5 bases, leaving 9 bases of the junction unmatched. Germline values: CDR1 SGHNT, CDR2 YENEEA. The CDR3 nucleotides read TGTGCCAGCAGCCAACAGGGGGGACACGGCACTGAAGCTTTCTTT. It codes for CASSQQGGHGTEAFF. The entire variable domain, with the rest obtained from reference TRBV11-3 and TRBJ1-1, is as follows: EAGVVQSPRYKIIEKKQPVAFWCNPISGHNTLYWYLQNLGQGPELLIRYENEEAVDDSQLPKDRFSAERLKGVDSTLKIQPAELGDSAVYLCASSQQGGHGTEAFFGQGTRLTVV.

This clone was observed once. This chain connects TRBV6-1 to TRBJ2-7, with TRBD1 as a possible D gene (6 bases). The germline gives CDR1 MNHNS, CDR2 SASEGT. The CDR3 has 15 residues. The ends were cut back, 6 bases at V and 2 bases at J, with 17 bases in the middle. CDR3 residues: CASRRDLGHPYEQYV. The CDR3 DNA follows: TGTGCCAGCAGGCGCGACTTGGGACATCCCTACGAGCAGTACGTC.

V gene TRBV13 combines with J gene TRBJ2-3; 10 nucleotides line up with TRBD2. J was trimmed by 3 bases and V by 0 bases; bases with no gene match: 6. The germline CDR1 and CDR2 sequences are PRHDT and FYEKMQ (reference sequence). CDR3 length: 17 amino acids. The CDR3 bases are TGTGCCAGCAGCTTAGGATGGGCTAGCGGGGGTACAGATACGCAGTATTTT. This codes for CASSLGWASGGTDTQYF.

This clone came up a few times. The chain is built from TRBV6-1 and TRBJ2-5, with TRBD2 matching 14 bases. The V gene end was trimmed by 4 bases and the J gene end by 2 bases; junction bases not matched to a gene: 6. Germline CDR1 reads MNHNS; CDR2 reads SASEGT. This CDR3 is built from 17 residues. The CDR3 here is CASSVLTSGRVQETQYF. CDR3 coding DNA: TGTGCCAGCAGTGTACTGACTAGCGGGAGGGTACAAGAGACCCAGTACTTC.

This clone was counted many times. The CDR3 DNA follows: TGTGCCAGCAGTGAAGGGACAGGGGGCGCCGGGGAGCTGTTTTTT. It translates to CASSEGTGGAGELFF. The genes are TRBV6-1 and TRBJ2-2, with 11 bases lining up with TRBD1. The CDR3 loop spans 15 amino acids. The V and J ends lost 1 base and 6 bases, in that order; junction bases with no gene match: 1. Germline loops: CDR1 MNHNS, CDR2 SASEGT.

The chain couples TRBV14 to TRBJ1-6; 8 nucleotides agree with TRBD1. J lost 5 bases, V lost 2 bases, and 5 bases had no gene match. CDR3 length: 16 amino acids. Germline loops: CDR1 SGHDN, CDR2 FVKESK. The DNA for the CDR3 is TGTGCCAGCAGCCAAAGAGGGACAGGCCATAATTCACCCCTCCACTTT. This encodes CASSQRGTGHNSPLHF.

This clone is a singleton in its sample. The chain uses TRBV10-3 and TRBJ1-5; 8 bases fit TRBD1. Germline CDR1 and CDR2: ENHRY and SYGVKD. With V trimmed by 3 bases and J by 5 bases, 0 bases remained unmatched. The CDR3 loop spans 13 amino acids. The CDR3 bases are TGTGCCATCAGTGAACAGGGGGATCAGCCCCAGCATTTT. Amino acids: CAISEQGDQPQHF.

The chain uses TRBV6-5 and TRBJ2-2, with unresolved D. The V end was cut by 7 bases, the J end by 6 bases, with 6 bases between. Germline CDR1 is MNHEY and CDR2 is SVGAGI. CDR3 size: 11 residues. CDR3 sequence reads: CASTQSGELFF. CDR3 coding DNA: TGTGCCAGCACCCAGTCCGGGGAGCTGTTTTTT.

The CDR3 region is CASRGGGGISGYTF. The DNA of the CDR3 is TGCGCCAGCAGGGGCGGGGGCGGGATAAGTGGCTACACCTTC. The rearrangement joins TRBV4-1 to TRBJ1-2, with D perhaps TRBD1 (6 bases). The CDR3 is 14 residues long. The V end was cut by 6 bases, the J end by 7 bases, with 18 bases between. The germline CDR1 and CDR2 sequences are MGHRA and YSYEKL.

The chain combines TRBV2 with TRBJ2-1, with a tentative D call TRBD2 (6 bases). V lost 0 bases and J lost 7, with 16 bases in between. This CDR3 has 16 amino acids. Per the germline V gene, CDR1 is SNHLY and CDR2 is FYNNEI. CDR3 bases: TGTGCCAGCAGTGAAGCGGGGGGAGCCCCTCGGAATGAGCAGTTCTTC. This codes for CASSEAGGAPRNEQFF.

V usage is TRBV10-3 and J usage is TRBJ2-1, with TRBD1 identical over 9 bases. CDR1 and CDR2 (germline): ENHRY, SYGVKD. Unmatched junction bases numbered 6, after V lost 8 bases and J lost 7 bases. CDR3 length: 13 amino acids. The CDR3 spells CAIGGQGRNEQFF. The CDR3 nucleotides read TGTGCCATCGGAGGACAGGGGCGGAATGAGCAGTTCTTC.

This clone was seen more than once but under ten times. The genes are TRBV7-9 and TRBJ2-1; 12 bases are a match to TRBD2. This CDR3 contains 18 residues. From germline, CDR1 is SEHNR and CDR2 FQNEAQ (reference sequence). The ends lost 2 bases at V and 2 bases at J; junction bases unmatched: 7. CDR3 sequence: CASSLPPRLAGAYNEQFF. The CDR3 DNA sequence: TGTGCCAGCAGCTTACCTCCCCGACTAGCGGGGGCCTACAATGAGCAGTTCTTC.

The gene calls are TRBV5-1 and TRBJ2-7, with D possibly matching TRBD2 (6 bases). The CDR3 runs 16 residues. Germline loops: CDR1 SGHRS, CDR2 YFSETQ. V dropped 0 bases and J dropped 3 bases, with 16 bases sitting between them. CDR3 protein: CASSLGGENLHYEQYF. CDR3 nucleotides: TGCGCCAGCAGCTTGGGGGGGGAGAATCTCCACTACGAGCAGTACTTC.

V gene TRBV5-1 combines with J gene TRBJ1-3, with D unclear. Germline values: CDR1 SGHRS, CDR2 YFSETQ. The CDR3 sequence is 15 residues long. The V end was cut by 4 bases, the J end by 0 bases, with 11 bases between. CDR3 sequence reads: CASSPQSGSGNTIYF. Here the CDR3 DNA reads TGCGCCAGCAGCCCACAGTCAGGCTCTGGAAACACCATATATTTT.

V and J are TRBV7-2 and TRBJ1-2; D unresolved. There are 16 residues in the CDR3. V was cut by 2 bases and J by 6 bases, with 19 bases left in between. Germline V lookup: CDR1 SGHTA, CDR2 FQGNSA. CDR3 DNA sequence: TGTGCCAGCAGCTTAAACGGCGCCCCCAGCCGGGATGGCTACACCTTC. As protein: CASSLNGAPSRDGYTF.

The chain employs TRBV19 and TRBJ1-5; the D is unclear. In germline, CDR1 is LNHDA, CDR2 SQIVND (reference sequence). CDR3 length: 16 amino acids. The V end lost 3 bases, the J end lost 2 bases, and 14 bases lay between the germline ends. CDR3 nucleotide sequence: TGTGCCAGTAGTATGCCTTACTCTGGAGGCAATCAGCCCCAGCATTTT. Its protein is CASSMPYSGGNQPQHF.

CDR3 nucleotide sequence: TGTGCCAGCAGCCTAAGGTTAGAGGGATCCGGCAATCAGCCCCAGCATTTT. As protein: CASSLRLEGSGNQPQHF. This rearrangement joins TRBV7-3 to TRBJ1-5; D unclear. V was pared by 5 bases and J by 2 bases, with 19 bases between. CDR1 and CDR2 (germline): SGHTA, FQGTGA. The CDR3 extends over 17 amino acids.

This clone was detected once. The rearrangement joins TRBV6-5 to TRBJ2-1, with D uncertain. The V end was cut by 6 bases, the J end by 0 bases, with 9 bases between. CDR1 and CDR2 (germline): MNHEY, SVGAGI. This CDR3 contains 14 residues. The CDR3 region is CASRRVSSYNEQFF. In DNA form, the CDR3 reads TGTGCCAGCAGGAGAGTAAGCTCCTACAATGAGCAGTTCTTC.

The rearrangement links TRBV11-2 to TRBJ1-4, with a possible D match to TRBD1 (6 bases). The CDR3 length is 15 residues. Deletions cut 1 base from V and 8 bases from J, with 14 bases between. Germline CDR1 SGHAT, CDR2 FQNNGV. CDR3 residues: CASSLGQVEFEKLFF. The CDR3 region has the DNA TGTGCCAGCAGCTTAGGACAGGTTGAATTCGAAAAACTGTTTTTT.

This chain joins TRBV5-1 and TRBJ2-1; a weak D match, TRBD2 (6 bases). Trimming pared 0 bases from V and 6 bases from J, leaving 13 bases between. The CDR3 consists of 15 residues. Germline V gene sequence: CDR1 SGHRS, CDR2 YFSETQ. The CDR3 coding sequence is TGCGCCAGCAGCTTGGATTTAGGACTAATCAATGAGCAGTTCTTC. Protein: CASSLDLGLINEQFF.

This clone was seen a few times. This sequence joins TRBV14 and TRBJ1-2; D uncertain. Trimming took off 0 bases at V and 8 bases at J, with 13 bases between the two ends. Germline V gene lookup returns CDR1 SGHDN and CDR2 FVKESK. CDR3 length: 14 residues. The CDR3 DNA sequence: TGTGCCAGCAGCCAAGATCCTCGGGATTACGGCTACACCTTC. This sequence encodes CASSQDPRDYGYTF.

The chain is built from TRBV18 and TRBJ1-2, with D perhaps TRBD1 (5 bases). The germline CDR1 and CDR2 sequences are KGHSH and LQKENI. This CDR3 is 16 amino acids long. Trimming cost V 5 bases and J 3 bases, with 19 bases left between them. DNA for the CDR3: TGTGCCAGCTCAGACCCCTTAAGGGGACTGGACTATGGCTACACCTTC. It yields the protein CASSDPLRGLDYGYTF. Combining the CDR3 with reference TRBV18 and TRBJ1-2 gives the whole variable domain NAGVMQNPRHLVRRRGQEARLRCSPMKGHSHVYWYRQLPEEGLKFMVYLQKENIIDESGMPKERFSAEFPKEGPSILRIQQVVRGDSAAYFCASSDPLRGLDYGYTFGSGTRLTVV.

This clone has a handful of counts. This rearrangement joins TRBV7-9 to TRBJ2-2; D uncertain. Deletions cut 8 bases from V and 9 bases from J, with 10 bases between. This CDR3 is built from 11 residues. Germline V gives CDR1 SEHNR, CDR2 FQNEAQ (reference sequence). CDR3 nucleotides: TGTGCCAGCGCGAACCCAAGGGAGCTGTTTTTT. As protein: CASANPRELFF.